The rows below give T cell receptor beta chains drawn from one sample of a study of STAT3 mutations in large granular lymphocyte leukemia. Profiled with immunoSEQ multiplex PCR; TCRdb holds only in-frame clones, not every one. Of more than 10,000 clones listed, 88% are singletons. Material: PBMCs. Receptor source: a human donor with T large granular lymphocyte leukemia. Some clones in this sample may be carry-over from other donors' samples. The CDR3 runs from the conserved cysteine through the conserved F or W. Fields, in order: CDR3 protein, V gene, J gene.

CASSVQGKGGYTF	TRBV19	TRBJ1-2
CASREGTGAGNTIYF	TRBV6-1	TRBJ1-3
CASSVEQPNEQFF	TRBV9	TRBJ2-1
CASSPGQEQETQYF	TRBV7-8	TRBJ2-5
CASSAWGTTEAFF	TRBV25-1	TRBJ1-1
CASSPGQGEVYGYTF	TRBV7-9	TRBJ1-2
CASSEQGWNGYTF	TRBV25-1	TRBJ1-2
CASSLLAGGRDYEQYF	TRBV5-6	TRBJ2-7
CASSNRQGLGNQPQHF	TRBV19	TRBJ1-5
CASSTTTDTQYF	TRBV2	TRBJ2-3
CASRFSGPTPEAFF	TRBV6-6	TRBJ1-1
CASSKGTVGYYEQYF	TRBV5-4	TRBJ2-7
CASSLQGLQVYNEQFF	TRBV5-1	TRBJ2-1
CASSPRAGMSESFF	TRBV18	TRBJ1-1
CAWSRTGVRTEAFF	TRBV30	TRBJ1-1
CASSFQGGQGGAFF	TRBV5-1	TRBJ1-1
CASSVGTGRTDTQYF	TRBV6-4	TRBJ2-3
CANIGTEQFF	TRBV2	TRBJ2-1
CASSQGTSQGVKETQYF	TRBV14	TRBJ2-5
CASSLWRVSAPLHF	TRBV28	TRBJ1-6
CAWSVSGRSTDTQYF	TRBV30	TRBJ2-3
CASSLEGTDYNEQFF	TRBV5-1	TRBJ2-1
CASSPVSNNQPQHF	TRBV27	TRBJ1-5
CATGTGFEKLFF	TRBV28	TRBJ1-4
CASSSGRQALYGYTF	TRBV5-5	TRBJ1-2
CASSLQGALSDTQYF	TRBV5-6	TRBJ2-3
CSVGQMNTEAFF	TRBV29-1	TRBJ1-1
CASSWSGMNTEAFF	TRBV7-8	TRBJ1-1
CAISRVEGWETQYF	TRBV10-3	TRBJ2-5
CASSPERGDQPQHF	TRBV6-1	TRBJ1-5
CASSLTITNAYEQYF	TRBV5-5	TRBJ2-7
CASSLGHTREKLFF	TRBV7-9	TRBJ1-4
CSVGWGEPAQPQHF	TRBV29-1	TRBJ1-5
CAWSARQVVNTEAFF	TRBV30	TRBJ1-1
CASSQLPGQGHQPQHF	TRBV4-2	TRBJ1-5
CASSLDPDQETQYF	TRBV5-4	TRBJ2-5
CASSFRSRGAGANVLTF	TRBV5-1	TRBJ2-6
CASSLGQGLYNEQFF	TRBV5-1	TRBJ2-1
CSAEGQGPYEQYF	TRBV29-1	TRBJ2-7
CATSRDEGATGYTF	TRBV15	TRBJ1-2
CASSYPRGSQNTIYF	TRBV6-6	TRBJ1-3
CAWSKGSGPKETQYF	TRBV30	TRBJ2-5
CASSVYGAFGTEAFF	TRBV7-8	TRBJ1-1
CSALGTGESGSSYEQYF	TRBV29-1	TRBJ2-7
CASSSSLAGGLNTGELFF	TRBV7-9	TRBJ2-2
CASSLRAYPNYGYTF	TRBV5-4	TRBJ1-2
CASRRTGPGYTF	TRBV5-4	TRBJ1-2
CASTTGQGGVNSPLHF	TRBV6-6	TRBJ1-6
CASDSTGGGGGYTF	TRBV28	TRBJ1-2
CASSLVAGGKNSPLHF	TRBV13	TRBJ1-6
CATSHLRGQGSYGYTF	TRBV15	TRBJ1-2
CASSYSMGVGKNIQYF	TRBV6-6	TRBJ2-4
CASSLSIYEQYF	TRBV7-4	TRBJ2-7
CASSLGGENTIYF	TRBV28	TRBJ1-3
CASSQEPGSSYEQYF	TRBV4-3	TRBJ2-7